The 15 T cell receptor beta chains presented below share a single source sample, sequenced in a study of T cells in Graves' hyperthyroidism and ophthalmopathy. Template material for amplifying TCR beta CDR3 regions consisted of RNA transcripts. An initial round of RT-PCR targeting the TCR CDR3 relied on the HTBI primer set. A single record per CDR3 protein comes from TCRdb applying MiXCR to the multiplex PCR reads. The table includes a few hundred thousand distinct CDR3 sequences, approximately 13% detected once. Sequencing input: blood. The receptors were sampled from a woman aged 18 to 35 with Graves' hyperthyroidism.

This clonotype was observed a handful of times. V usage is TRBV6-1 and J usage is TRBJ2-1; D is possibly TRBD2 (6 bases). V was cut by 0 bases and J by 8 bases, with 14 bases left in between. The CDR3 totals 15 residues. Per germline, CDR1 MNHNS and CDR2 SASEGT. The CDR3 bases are TGTGCCAGCAGTGAAGCGGGGAGGTCATGGGATGAGCAGTTCTTC. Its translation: CASSEAGRSWDEQFF.

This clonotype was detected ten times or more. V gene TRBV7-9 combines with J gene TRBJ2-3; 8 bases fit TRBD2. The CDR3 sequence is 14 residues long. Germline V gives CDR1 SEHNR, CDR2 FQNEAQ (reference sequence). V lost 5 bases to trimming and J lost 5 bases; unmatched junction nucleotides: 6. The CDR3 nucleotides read TGTGCCAGCAGCACGGGACTAGTGGGAGATACGCAGTATTTT. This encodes CASSTGLVGDTQYF.

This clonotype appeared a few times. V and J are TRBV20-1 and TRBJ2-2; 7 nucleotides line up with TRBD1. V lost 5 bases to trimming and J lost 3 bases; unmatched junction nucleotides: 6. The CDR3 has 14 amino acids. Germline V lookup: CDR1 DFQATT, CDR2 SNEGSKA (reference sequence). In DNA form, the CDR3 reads TGCAGTGCTCCACGACAGGGAGACACCGGGGAGCTGTTTTTT. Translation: CSAPRQGDTGELFF.

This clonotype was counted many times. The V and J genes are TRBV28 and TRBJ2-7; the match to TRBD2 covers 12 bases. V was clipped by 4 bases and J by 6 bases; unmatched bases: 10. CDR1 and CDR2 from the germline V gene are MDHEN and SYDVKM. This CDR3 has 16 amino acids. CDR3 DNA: TGTGCCAGCAGTTCCCCAACTAGCGGGGGGTGGAGCGAGCAGTACTTC. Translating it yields CASSSPTSGGWSEQYF.

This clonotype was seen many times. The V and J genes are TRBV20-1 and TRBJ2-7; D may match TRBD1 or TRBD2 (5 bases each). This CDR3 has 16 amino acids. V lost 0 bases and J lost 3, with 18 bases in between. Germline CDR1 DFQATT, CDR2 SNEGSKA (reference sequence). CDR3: CSAREVEAQASYEQYF. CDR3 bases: TGCAGTGCTAGAGAGGTGGAGGCACAGGCTAGCTACGAGCAGTACTTC.

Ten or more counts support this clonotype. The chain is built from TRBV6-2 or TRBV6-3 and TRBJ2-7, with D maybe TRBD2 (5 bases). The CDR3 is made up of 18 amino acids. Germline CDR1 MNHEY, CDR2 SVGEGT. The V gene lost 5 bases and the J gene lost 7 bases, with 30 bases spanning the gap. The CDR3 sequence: CASSRPLGLMSPRGEQYF. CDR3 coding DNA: TGTGCCAGCAGTCGACCGCTTGGACTCATGAGCCCGCGTGGAGAGCAGTACTTC.

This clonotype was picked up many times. The CDR3 DNA is TGTGCCAGCAGTCCCCCCCCGGGGAGGGGGAACACTGAAGCTTTCTTT. Translated: CASSPPPGRGNTEAFF. The rearrangement uses TRBV12-3 or TRBV12-4 and TRBJ1-1, with D possibly being TRBD1 (5 bases). This CDR3 spans 16 amino acids. Trimming took off 5 bases at V and 1 base at J, with 17 bases between the two ends.

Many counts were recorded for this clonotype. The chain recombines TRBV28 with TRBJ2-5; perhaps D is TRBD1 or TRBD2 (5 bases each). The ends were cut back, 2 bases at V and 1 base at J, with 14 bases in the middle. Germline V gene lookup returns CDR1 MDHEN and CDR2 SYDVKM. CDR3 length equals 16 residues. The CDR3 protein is CASSLEGLGPQETQYF. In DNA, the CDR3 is TGTGCCAGCAGTTTAGAGGGGCTGGGGCCCCAAGAGACCCAGTACTTC.

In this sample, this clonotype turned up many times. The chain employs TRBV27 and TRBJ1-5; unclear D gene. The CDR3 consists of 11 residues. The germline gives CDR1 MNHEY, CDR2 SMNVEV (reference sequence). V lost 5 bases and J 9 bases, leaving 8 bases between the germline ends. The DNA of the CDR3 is TGTGCCAGCAGTACTGGGCGGCCCCAGCATTTT. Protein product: CASSTGRPQHF.

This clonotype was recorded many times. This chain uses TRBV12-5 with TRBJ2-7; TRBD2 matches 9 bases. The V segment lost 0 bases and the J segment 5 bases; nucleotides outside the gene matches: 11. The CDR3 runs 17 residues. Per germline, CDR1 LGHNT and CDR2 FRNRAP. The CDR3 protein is CASGLVYIGGRDNEQYF. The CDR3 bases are TGTGCTAGTGGTTTGGTATACATTGGCGGGAGGGACAACGAGCAGTACTTC.

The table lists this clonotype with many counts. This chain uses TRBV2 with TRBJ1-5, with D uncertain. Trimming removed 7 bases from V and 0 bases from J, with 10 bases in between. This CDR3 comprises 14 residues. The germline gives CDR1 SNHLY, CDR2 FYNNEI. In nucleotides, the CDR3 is TGTGCCAGCACCGGTACCGTTAGCAATCAGCCCCAGCATTTT. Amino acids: CASTGTVSNQPQHF.

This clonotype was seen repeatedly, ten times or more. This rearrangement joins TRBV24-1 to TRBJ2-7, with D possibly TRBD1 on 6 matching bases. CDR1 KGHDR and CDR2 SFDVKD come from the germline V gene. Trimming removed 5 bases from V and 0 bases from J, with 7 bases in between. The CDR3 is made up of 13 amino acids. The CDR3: CATSAGHSYEQYF. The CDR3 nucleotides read TGTGCCACCAGTGCGGGACACTCCTACGAGCAGTACTTC.

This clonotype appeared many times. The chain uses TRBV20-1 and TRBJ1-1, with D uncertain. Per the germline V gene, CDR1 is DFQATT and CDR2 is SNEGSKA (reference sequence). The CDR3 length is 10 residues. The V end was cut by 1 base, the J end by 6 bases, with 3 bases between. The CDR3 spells CSARGAEAFF. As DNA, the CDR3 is TGCAGTGCTAGAGGGGCTGAAGCTTTCTTT.

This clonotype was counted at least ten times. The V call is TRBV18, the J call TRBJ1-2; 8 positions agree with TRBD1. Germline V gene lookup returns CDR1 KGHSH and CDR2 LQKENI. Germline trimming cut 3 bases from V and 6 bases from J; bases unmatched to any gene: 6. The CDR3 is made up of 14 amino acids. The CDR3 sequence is CASSPRQGRNGYTF. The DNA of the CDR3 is TGTGCCAGCTCACCTCGACAGGGGCGTAATGGCTACACCTTC.

CDR3 sequence reads: CSARGQGSGYTF. The CDR3 DNA follows: TGCAGTGCTAGAGGACAGGGGTCTGGCTACACCTTC. The rearrangement joins TRBV20-1 to TRBJ1-2, with 8 bases that match TRBD1. Germline CDR1 reads DFQATT; CDR2 reads SNEGSKA (reference sequence). V gave up 1 base and J gave up 7 bases; unmatched junction bases: 2. This CDR3 is built from 12 residues.